The 10 T cell receptor beta chains presented below share a single source sample, sequenced in a study of OX40 agonist ivuxolimab in advanced cancers. The table came from immunoSEQ multiplex PCR; TCRdb's copy has only in-frame clones and leaves some out. The sample lists tens of thousands of clones; about nine tenths were seen once. This specimen consisted of CD4+ or CD8+ T cells sorted from blood, obtained in a trial of the OX40 agonist ivuxolimab. The source is an adult with an advanced solid tumor such as melanoma, head and neck, liver or kidney cancer.

This chain joins TRBV5-1 and TRBJ2-7; the D call may be TRBD1 or TRBD2 (6 bases each). Trimming cost V 0 bases and J 7 bases, with 14 bases left between them. Per germline, CDR1 SGHRS and CDR2 YFSETQ. This CDR3 has 14 amino acids. In nucleotides, the CDR3 is TGCGCCAGCAGCTTGGATGGGGGGCCGAGGGAGCAGTACTTC. It yields the protein CASSLDGGPREQYF.

The rearrangement uses TRBV29-1 and TRBJ1-1; D possibly corresponds to TRBD1 (6 bases). The V end was cut by 7 bases, the J end by 0 bases, with 18 bases between. CDR3 length equals 15 residues. The germline gives CDR1 SQVTM, CDR2 ANQGSEA. The CDR3: CSAQGMQGMNTEAFF. The CDR3 DNA follows: TGCAGCGCCCAGGGCATGCAGGGGATGAACACTGAAGCTTTCTTT.

The V and J genes are TRBV7-2 and TRBJ2-1; D gene unclear. V gave up 5 bases and J gave up 7 bases, with 6 bases separating them. Germline V gene sequence: CDR1 SGHTA, CDR2 FQGNSA. The CDR3 consists of 11 residues. The CDR3 DNA reads TGTGCCAGCAGCAGTATTAATGAGCAGTTCTTC. Amino acid sequence: CASSSINEQFF.

The chain uses TRBV18 and TRBJ2-2, with 8 bases matching TRBD1. The CDR3 is made up of 16 amino acids. Germline assignment: CDR1 KGHSH and CDR2 LQKENI. J gave up 5 bases and V 3 bases, and 8 bases lay outside the gene matches. CDR3 DNA: TGTGCCAGCTCACCGTTGCAGGGGGCGCATACCGGGGAGCTGTTTTTT. Its translation: CASSPLQGAHTGELFF.

This chain uses TRBV6-4 with TRBJ1-2; D possibly corresponds to TRBD1 (5 bases). Trimming cost V 8 bases and J 7 bases, with 23 bases left between them. The germline gives CDR1 MRHNA, CDR2 SNTAGT. The CDR3 sequence is 15 residues long. CDR3 in DNA: TGTGCCAGCCACCCCGGGGGACCTAGGGTTGGTGGCTACACCTTC. The encoded protein is CASHPGGPRVGGYTF.

CDR3 protein: CASQSSGNADTQYF. CDR3 nucleotides: TGTGCCAGTCAATCTAGCGGGAACGCAGATACGCAGTATTTT. The chain combines TRBV19 with TRBJ2-3; 9 bases map to TRBD2. Looked up from germline, CDR1 is LNHDA and CDR2 is SQIVND (reference sequence). The J segment lost 4 bases and the V segment lost 8 bases, leaving 7 bases of the junction unmatched. This CDR3 region has 14 residues.

This clone was seen a few times. The chain links TRBV7-8 to TRBJ2-6; the D gene is possibly TRBD2 (6 bases). The V gene's germline CDR1 is SGHVS and CDR2 FQNEAQ. The CDR3 runs 18 residues. V was clipped by 5 bases and J by 0 bases, with 17 bases between them. Here the CDR3 DNA reads TGTGCCAGCAGCCGCCCGGGACTGGACCTCTCTGGGGCCAACGTCCTGACTTTC. Its translation is CASSRPGLDLSGANVLTF.

This chain links TRBV5-6 with TRBJ1-4; D not certain. Germline V gives CDR1 SGHDT, CDR2 YYEEEE. The length of the CDR3 is 12 residues. V lost 1 base and J lost 8, with 6 bases in between. This CDR3 reads CASSLPGEKLFF. CDR3 DNA sequence: TGTGCCAGCAGCTTGCCCGGGGAAAAACTGTTTTTT.

In its sample, this clone was seen once. The V and J genes are TRBV10-3 and TRBJ1-5, with a tentative D call TRBD1 (6 bases). The V end was cut by 5 bases, the J end by 0 bases, with 20 bases between. This CDR3 region has 18 residues. Per the germline V gene, CDR1 is ENHRY and CDR2 is SYGVKD. This CDR3 reads CAISSTPGGSYSNQPQHF. DNA of the CDR3: TGTGCCATCAGTTCAACCCCGGGGGGCAGCTATAGCAATCAGCCCCAGCATTTT.

Only one count was recorded for this clone. The chain recombines TRBV27 with TRBJ2-7, with 9 bases identical to TRBD1. Per the germline V gene, CDR1 is MNHEY and CDR2 is SMNVEV (reference sequence). CDR3 length equals 14 residues. V lost 5 bases to trimming and J lost 7 bases; unmatched junction nucleotides: 9. CDR3 sequence: CASSLGTGPREQYF. Here the CDR3 DNA reads TGTGCCAGCAGTCTGGGGACAGGGCCGAGGGAGCAGTACTTC.